The source of this TCR beta chain is a study of T-cell memory formation after mild COVID-19. As for this clonotype: As yet, its antigen is unknown.

Study observations and caveats: The study found contracting CD4+ clones mainly in CM and EM and contracting CD8+ clones in EMRA.

Using constant-segment primers, 5'RACE produced TCR alpha and TCR beta cDNA libraries carrying sample barcodes and UMIs. TCRdb itself ran the 5' RACE reads through MiXCR, one entry per CDR3 protein. The repertoire consists of 500,000 to 550,000 distinct CDR3 sequences, with just over 20% occurring once and the leading ten covering approximately 13%. The material sequenced was PBMCs or a T cell subset sorted from them (not recorded which). The sequence was obtained from an adult woman who had mild COVID-19 (a few samples of this study predate the infection). Cell type and time point are not known.

The CDR3 DNA sequence: TGTGCCAGCAGCCACCACCTCTGGACAGGGAAGTCGGCAGATACGCAGTATTTT. Translated: CASSHHLWTGKSADTQYF. The rearrangement uses TRBV14 and TRBJ2-3, with 8 bases aligning to TRBD1. Trimming took 3 bases from V and 4 from J; bases not matched to a gene: 15. The CDR3 is 18 amino acids. CDR1 SGHDN and CDR2 FVKESK come from the germline V gene.